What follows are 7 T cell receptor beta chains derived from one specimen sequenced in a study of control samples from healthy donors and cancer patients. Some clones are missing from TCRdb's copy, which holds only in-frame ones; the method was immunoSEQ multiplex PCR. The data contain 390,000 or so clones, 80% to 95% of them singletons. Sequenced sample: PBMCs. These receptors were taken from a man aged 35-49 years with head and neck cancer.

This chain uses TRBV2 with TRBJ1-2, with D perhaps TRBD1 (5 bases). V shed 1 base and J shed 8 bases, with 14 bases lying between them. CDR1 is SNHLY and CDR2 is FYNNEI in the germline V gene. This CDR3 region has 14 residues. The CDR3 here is CASSEGPGVMGYTF. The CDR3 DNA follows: TGTGCCAGCAGTGAAGGGCCGGGGGTTATGGGCTACACCTTC.

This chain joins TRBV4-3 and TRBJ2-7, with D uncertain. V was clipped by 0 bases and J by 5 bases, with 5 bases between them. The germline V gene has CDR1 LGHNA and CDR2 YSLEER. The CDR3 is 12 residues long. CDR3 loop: CASSQDSNEQYF. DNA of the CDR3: TGCGCCAGCAGCCAAGATTCCAACGAGCAGTACTTC.

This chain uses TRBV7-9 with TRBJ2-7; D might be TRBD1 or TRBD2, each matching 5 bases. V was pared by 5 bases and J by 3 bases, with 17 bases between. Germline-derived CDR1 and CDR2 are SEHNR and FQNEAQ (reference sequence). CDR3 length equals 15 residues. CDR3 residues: CASSLLRDGNYEQYF. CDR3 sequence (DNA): TGTGCCAGCAGCCTCCTCCGGGACGGGAACTACGAGCAGTACTTC.

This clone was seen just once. The CDR3 region is CASSRGPYNEQFF. Written as DNA, the CDR3 is TGTGCCAGCAGCAGGGGGCCCTACAATGAGCAGTTCTTC. The genes are TRBV11-3 and TRBJ2-1; 7 bases are shared with TRBD1. Germline loops: CDR1 SGHNT, CDR2 YENEEA. Germline trimming cut 5 bases from V and 2 bases from J; bases unmatched to any gene: 0. This CDR3 region has 13 residues.

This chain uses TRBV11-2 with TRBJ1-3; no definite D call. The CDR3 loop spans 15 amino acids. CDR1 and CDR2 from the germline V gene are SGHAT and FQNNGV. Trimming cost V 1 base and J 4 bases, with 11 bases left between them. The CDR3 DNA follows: TGTGCCAGCAGCTTAGGTCGAGTATCGGGAAACACCATATATTTT. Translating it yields CASSLGRVSGNTIYF. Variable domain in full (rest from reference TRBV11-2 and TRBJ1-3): EAGVAQSPRYKIIEKRQSVAFWCNPISGHATLYWYQQILGQGPKLLIQFQNNGVVDDSQLPKDRFSAERLKGVDSTLKIQPAKLEDSAVYLCASSLGRVSGNTIYFGEGSWLTVV.

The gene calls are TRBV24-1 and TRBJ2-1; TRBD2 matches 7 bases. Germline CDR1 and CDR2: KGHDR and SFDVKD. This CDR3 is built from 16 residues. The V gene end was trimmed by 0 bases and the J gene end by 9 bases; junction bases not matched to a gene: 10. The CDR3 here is CATSDLQNAGVGEQFF. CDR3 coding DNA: TGTGCCACCAGTGATTTGCAAAATGCGGGAGTGGGTGAGCAGTTCTTC.

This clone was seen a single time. The CDR3 loop reads CASSSGVGGPNQPQHF. In DNA form, the CDR3 reads TGTGCCAGCAGCTCGGGGGTTGGGGGTCCTAATCAGCCCCAGCATTTT. The J gene is TRBJ1-5, the V gene TRBV7-2, with D tentatively TRBD1 (5 bases). Germline V CDR1 and CDR2: SGHTA, FQGNSA. Trimming pared 4 bases from V and 4 bases from J, leaving 17 bases between. CDR3 length: 16 residues.